The source of this T cell receptor beta chain is a study of neurological immune-mediated disorders (dated by TCRdb to between 2017 and 2020). About the study as a whole: Of the 35 or so multiple sclerosis patients, around 30 had relapsing-remitting MS and 3 had secondary progressive MS. The study compared peripheral blood TCR-beta repertoires of HTLV-I-associated myelopathy (HAM/TSP) patients, multiple sclerosis patients and healthy controls using UMI-based sequencing. Longitudinal samples, technical triplicates and paired sorted CD4+ and CD8+ T-cell subsets, alongside PBMC samples, were included among the roughly 98 TCR-beta libraries. Of the 68 subjects in the cohort, around 14 were HAM/TSP patients, approximately 35 were multiple sclerosis patients, and 20 were healthy controls. Results and caveats for the whole study, not just this receptor: No association of the MS cluster with clinical or MRI features was observed, and the need for larger cohorts was stated by the authors. The highest TCR clonal expansion was observed in HAM/TSP patients, whereas the lowest was observed in MS patients, even when compared with healthy controls. Across subjects, expanded clones never shared an identical CDR3 amino acid sequence, which suggests that the TCR-beta repertoires in every group were private. In a phylogenetic analysis, the repertoires of 18 out of 34 MS patients fell into a single cluster of related CDR3 sequences, pointing to a possible signature at the repertoire level.

cDNA was synthesized by template-switch 5'RACE using a primer with a 10-nucleotide random unique molecular identifier that tagged each TCR transcript. Each sequencing run produced over 180 million TCR-beta sequences covering 15-18 subjects. The RNeasy kit was used to extract total RNA. TCR-beta VDJ regions were amplified with primers for the TCR constant region and the 5'RACE anchor, using the KAPA Real-time Library Amplification kit. Sample indexes and Illumina adaptors were added in a first PCR, after which library yield was increased in a second PCR. After Ampure bead purification, the TCR product of roughly 650 bp was size-selected on a 2% E-gel SizeSelection system. Before pooling, library quality was checked on a Bioanalyzer, concentration was measured with Qubit, and libraries were quantified with the Kapa Library Quantification kit. Libraries were sequenced paired-end 2 x 150 bp on an Illumina HiSeq 2500. To increase sequence diversity, roughly 24-30% phiX was spiked into each library pool. On the study's bioinformatics: The UMI-based MiGEC pipeline processed quality-filtered reads and removed over 80% of raw TCR sequences during error correction. IMGT germline references were used for alignment of VDJ genes, and clonotypes were defined by a unique CDR3 amino acid sequence together with V-J genes. Clonal expansion, Shannon diversity and CDR3 relatedness were evaluated with VDJtools (CalcPairwiseDistances, ClusterSamples), while phylogenetic trees were built in CLCbio workbench. A clone was classed as expanded if it had 8 or more unique UMIs, a cutoff based on coefficient-of-variation modelling across technical triplicates. TCRdb reprocessed the public reads (quality trimming at Q25 with fastp, clone calling with MiXCR) and kept in-frame beta chains. CDR3 protein duplicates are merged, each entry listing the most common genes and DNA. V and J calls and clone size were set by TCRdb, not the authors. This sample lists about 70,000 distinct CDR3 sequences; approximately 5% were detected once. The ten largest make up roughly 2% of the sample.

Libraries from unsorted PBMCs were made from 2 million PBMCs kept in RNAlater at -80 degrees C until RNA extraction. Multiple sclerosis patients were enrolled in a US clinical protocol under which disease progression was evaluated by magnetic resonance imaging. Peripheral blood underwent Ficoll-Hypaque density gradient centrifugation to isolate PBMCs, which were then cryopreserved in liquid nitrogen. V is reduced by 2 bases and J by 5 bases, leaving a spacing of 7 bases between them. Its CDR3 holds 14 amino acids, cysteine through phenylalanine. The sequence is cut down to CDR3 DNA, 42 bases in frame from base 1. This clonotype was counted ten times or more. It has no known antigen specificity. No much larger clone exists at a distance of one base, and base qualities are not known.

The receptor's source is a woman in her 70s with multiple sclerosis. The sequenced sample was PBMCs. The sequence links TRBV12-3 or TRBV12-4 to TRBJ1-6, with the identity of the D gene unclear. The DNA is TGTGCCAGCAGTTTAACCCTGGATAATTCACCCCTCCACTTT. It specifies CASSLTLDNSPLHF.